This T cell receptor (beta chain) appears in the sequencing data of a study of early T cells in non-severe SARS-CoV-2 infection. Study-wide context: Bulk RNA isolated from unsorted whole blood underwent sequencing; chains were not paired.

Unique molecular identifier tags were affixed to discrete cDNA molecules. TCRdb re-called the 5' RACE reads with MiXCR, one entry per CDR3 protein. The table includes tens of thousands of distinct CDR3 sequences, approximately 12% detected once. Study results and limitations: Missing private and CD4 specificities, VDJdb matching favored anti-spike CD8 responses.

The germline gives CDR1 SQVTM, CDR2 ANQGSEA. The length of the CDR3 is 12 residues. The V gene lost 4 bases and the J gene lost 4 bases, with 10 bases spanning the gap. This clonotype was counted only a few times. Its antigen is not identified. V is TRBV29-1 and J is TRBJ2-5, with a tentative D call TRBD1 (5 bases). The source is an adult who was a healthcare worker with PCR-confirmed SARS-CoV-2 infection or an uninfected control (not recorded which). Material for sequencing was whole blood. CDR3 amino acids: CSVGWTRETQYF. The CDR3, as DNA: TGCAGCGTTGGATGGACACGAGAGACCCAGTACTTC.